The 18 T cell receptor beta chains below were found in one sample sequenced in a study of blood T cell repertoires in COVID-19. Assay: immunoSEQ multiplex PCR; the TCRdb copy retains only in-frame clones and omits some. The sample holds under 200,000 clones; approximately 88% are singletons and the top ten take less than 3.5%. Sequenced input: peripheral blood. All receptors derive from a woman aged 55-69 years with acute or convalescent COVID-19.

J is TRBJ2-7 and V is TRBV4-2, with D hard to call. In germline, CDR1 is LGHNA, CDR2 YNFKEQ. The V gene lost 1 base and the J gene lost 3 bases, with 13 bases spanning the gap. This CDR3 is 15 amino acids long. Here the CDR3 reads CASSQVLRGVYEQYF. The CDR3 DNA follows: TGTGCCAGCAGCCAAGTTTTGCGCGGAGTCTACGAGCAGTACTTC.

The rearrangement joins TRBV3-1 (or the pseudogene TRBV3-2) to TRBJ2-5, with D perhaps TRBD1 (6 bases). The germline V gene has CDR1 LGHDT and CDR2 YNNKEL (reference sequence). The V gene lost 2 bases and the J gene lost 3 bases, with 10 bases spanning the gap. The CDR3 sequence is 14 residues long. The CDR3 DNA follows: TGTGCCAGCAGCCAAAGGAACAGGGAAGAGACCCAGTACTTC. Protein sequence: CASSQRNREETQYF.

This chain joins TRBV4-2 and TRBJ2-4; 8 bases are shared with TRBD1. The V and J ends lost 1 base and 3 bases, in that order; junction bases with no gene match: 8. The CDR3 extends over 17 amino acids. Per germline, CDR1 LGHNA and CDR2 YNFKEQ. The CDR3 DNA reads TGTGCCAGCAGCCAAGGGACAGGGTCGGAGGGCAAAAACATTCAGTACTTC. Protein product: CASSQGTGSEGKNIQYF.

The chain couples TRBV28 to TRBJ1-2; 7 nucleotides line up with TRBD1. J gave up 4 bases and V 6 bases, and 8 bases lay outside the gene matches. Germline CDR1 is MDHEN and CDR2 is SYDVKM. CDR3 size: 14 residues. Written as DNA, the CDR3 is TGTGCCAGCAGGGGACAGTTAAATTCCTATGGCTACACCTTC. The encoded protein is CASRGQLNSYGYTF.

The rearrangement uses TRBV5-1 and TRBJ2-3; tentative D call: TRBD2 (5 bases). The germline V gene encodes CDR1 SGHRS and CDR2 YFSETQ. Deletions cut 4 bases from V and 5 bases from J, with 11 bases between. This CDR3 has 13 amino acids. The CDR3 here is CASSPREGDTQYF. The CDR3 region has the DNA TGCGCCAGCAGCCCACGGGAAGGAGATACGCAGTATTTT.

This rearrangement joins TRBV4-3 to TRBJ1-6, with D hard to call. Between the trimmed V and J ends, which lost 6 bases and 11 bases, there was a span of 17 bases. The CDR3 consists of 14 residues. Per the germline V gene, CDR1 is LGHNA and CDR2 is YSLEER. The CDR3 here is CASSQQIERAPLHF. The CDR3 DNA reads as TGCGCCAGCAGTCAACAGATTGAACGGGCACCCCTCCACTTT.

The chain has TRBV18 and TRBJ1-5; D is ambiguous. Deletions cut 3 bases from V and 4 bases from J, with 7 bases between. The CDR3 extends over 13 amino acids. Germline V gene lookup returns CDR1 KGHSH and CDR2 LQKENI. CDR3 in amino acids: CASSPVNNQPQHF. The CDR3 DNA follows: TGTGCCAGCTCACCCGTAAATAATCAGCCCCAGCATTTT.

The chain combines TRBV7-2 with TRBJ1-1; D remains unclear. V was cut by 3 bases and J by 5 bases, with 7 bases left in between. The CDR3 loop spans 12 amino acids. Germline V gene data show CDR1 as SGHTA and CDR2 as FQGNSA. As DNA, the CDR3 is TGTGCCAGCAGCTTTACGGGGACTGAAGCTTTCTTT. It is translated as CASSFTGTEAFF.

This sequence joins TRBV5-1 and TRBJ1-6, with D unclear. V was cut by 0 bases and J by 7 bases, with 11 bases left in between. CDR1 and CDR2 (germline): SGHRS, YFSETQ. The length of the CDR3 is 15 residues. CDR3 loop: CASSLGGSPNSPLHF. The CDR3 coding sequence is TGCGCCAGCAGCTTGGGTGGGAGTCCCAATTCACCCCTCCACTTT.

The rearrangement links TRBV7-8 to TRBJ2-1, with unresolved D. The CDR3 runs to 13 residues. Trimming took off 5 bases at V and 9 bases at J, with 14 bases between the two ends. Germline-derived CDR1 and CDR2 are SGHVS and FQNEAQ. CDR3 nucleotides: TGTGCCAGCAGCGCCACGGTGTACTTTGAGCAGTTCTTC. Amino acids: CASSATVYFEQFF.

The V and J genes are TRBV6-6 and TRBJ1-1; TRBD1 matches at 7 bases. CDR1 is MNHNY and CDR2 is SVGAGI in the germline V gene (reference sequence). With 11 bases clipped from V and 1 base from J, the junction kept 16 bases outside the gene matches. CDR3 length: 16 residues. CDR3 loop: CAGGGGRTGQNTEAFF. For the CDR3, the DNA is TGTGCCGGAGGAGGGGGTCGGACAGGCCAGAACACTGAAGCTTTCTTT.

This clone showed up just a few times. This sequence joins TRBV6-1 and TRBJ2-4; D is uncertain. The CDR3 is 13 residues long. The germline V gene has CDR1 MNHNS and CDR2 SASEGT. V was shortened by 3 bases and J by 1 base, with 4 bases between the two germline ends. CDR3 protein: CASSDGAKNIQYF. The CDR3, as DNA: TGTGCCAGCAGTGACGGGGCCAAAAACATTCAGTACTTC.

The CDR3, as DNA: TGTGCCAGCAGCGGGAGAACGCAAGAGACCCAGTACTTC. Translation gives CASSGRTQETQYF. The chain carries TRBV9 and TRBJ2-5; D is unclear. The V gene lost 3 bases and the J gene lost 2 bases, with 8 bases spanning the gap. The CDR3 is 13 residues long. Germline V lookup: CDR1 SGDLS, CDR2 YYNGEE. Variable domain in full (rest from reference TRBV9 and TRBJ2-5): DSGVTQTPKHLITATGQRVTLRCSPRSGDLSVYWYQQSLDQGLQFLIQYYNGEERAKGNILERFSAQQFPDLHSELNLSSLELGDSALYFCASSGRTQETQYFGPGTRLLVL.

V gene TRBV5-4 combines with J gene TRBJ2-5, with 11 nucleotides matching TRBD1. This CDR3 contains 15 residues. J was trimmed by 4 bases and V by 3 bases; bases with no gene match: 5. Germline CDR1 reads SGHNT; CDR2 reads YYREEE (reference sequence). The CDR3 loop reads CASSSSGTGGETQYF. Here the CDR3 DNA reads TGTGCCAGCAGCTCTTCCGGGACAGGGGGAGAGACCCAGTACTTC.

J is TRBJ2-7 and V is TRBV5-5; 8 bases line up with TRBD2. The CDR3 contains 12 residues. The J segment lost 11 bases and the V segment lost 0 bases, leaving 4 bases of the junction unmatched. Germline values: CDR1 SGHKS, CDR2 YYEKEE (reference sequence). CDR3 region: CASSLAGGGEYF. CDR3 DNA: TGTGCCAGCAGCTTGGCCGGGGGGGGAGAGTACTTC.

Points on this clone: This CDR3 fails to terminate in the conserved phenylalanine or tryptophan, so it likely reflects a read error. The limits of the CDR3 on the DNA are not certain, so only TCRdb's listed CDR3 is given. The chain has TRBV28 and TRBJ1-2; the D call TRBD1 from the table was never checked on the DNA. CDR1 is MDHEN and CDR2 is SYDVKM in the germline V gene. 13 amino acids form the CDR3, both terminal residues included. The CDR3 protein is CASSTPGQGPSLN.

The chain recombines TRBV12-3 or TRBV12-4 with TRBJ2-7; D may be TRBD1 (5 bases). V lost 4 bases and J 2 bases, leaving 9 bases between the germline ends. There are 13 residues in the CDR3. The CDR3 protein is CASSSTGPYEQYF. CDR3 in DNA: TGTGCCAGCAGTTCCACAGGCCCCTACGAGCAGTACTTC.

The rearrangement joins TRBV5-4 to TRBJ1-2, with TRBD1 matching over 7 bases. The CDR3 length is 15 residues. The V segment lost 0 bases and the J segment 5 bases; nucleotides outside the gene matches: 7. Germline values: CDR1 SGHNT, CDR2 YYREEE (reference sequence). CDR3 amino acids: CASSLDVGTAYGYTF. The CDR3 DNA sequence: TGTGCCAGCAGCTTGGACGTCGGGACAGCTTATGGCTACACCTTC.